A single sample is the source of the 3 T cell receptor beta chains below, sequenced in a study of cytomegalovirus exposure and HLA in healthy donors. PCR primers comprised 60 Vbeta and 13 Jbeta primers. Here immunoSEQ multiplex PCR was the method, and the copy in TCRdb shows in-frame clones only, minus some. Of around 170,000 clones listed, roughly 82% are singletons. Sequencing was carried out using PBMCs. These receptors came from a man in his forties or fifties in good health and CMV-seronegative.

This clone showed up just a few times. The chain joins TRBV4-3 to TRBJ2-7, with D possibly matching TRBD2 (6 bases). The CDR3 totals 15 residues. Trimming shortened V by 2 bases and J by 2 bases, and 13 bases separated the two germline ends. CDR1 and CDR2 from the germline V gene are LGHNA and YSLEER. CDR3 nucleotide sequence: TGCGCCAGCAGCCAACTTGCGGGGTCCCCCTACGAGCAGTACTTC. Its protein product is CASSQLAGSPYEQYF.

The rearrangement joins TRBV7-2 to TRBJ2-3; TRBD2 agrees at 12 bases. Trimming cost V 1 base and J 12 bases; bases outside gene matches: 11. CDR1 and CDR2 from the germline V gene are SGHTA and FQGNSA. The CDR3 has 16 amino acids. The chain's CDR3 is CASSLDPPGLAGSQYF. The CDR3 region has the DNA TGTGCCAGCAGCTTAGACCCTCCGGGACTAGCGGGTTCACAGTATTTT.

The chain has TRBV28 and TRBJ2-5; possibly TRBD2 for D (6 bases). Per the germline V gene, CDR1 is MDHEN and CDR2 is SYDVKM. The V end was cut by 3 bases, the J end by 3 bases, with 23 bases between. CDR3 length equals 18 residues. DNA of the CDR3: TGTGCCAGCAGTTTCGAACACGGTGGGGGGACGGGAGAAGAGACCCAGTACTTC. Translated, it gives CASSFEHGGGTGEETQYF.